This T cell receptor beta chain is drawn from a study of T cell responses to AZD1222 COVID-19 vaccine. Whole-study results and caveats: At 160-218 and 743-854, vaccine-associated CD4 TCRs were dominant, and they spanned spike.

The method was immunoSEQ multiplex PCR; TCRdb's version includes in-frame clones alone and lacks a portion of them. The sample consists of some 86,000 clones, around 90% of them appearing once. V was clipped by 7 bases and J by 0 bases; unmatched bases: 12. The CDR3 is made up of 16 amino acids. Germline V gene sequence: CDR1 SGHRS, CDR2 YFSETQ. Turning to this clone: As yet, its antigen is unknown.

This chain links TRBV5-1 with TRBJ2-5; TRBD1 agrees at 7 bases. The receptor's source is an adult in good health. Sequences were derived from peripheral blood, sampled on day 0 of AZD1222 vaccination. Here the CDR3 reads CASCLGTVFDQETQYF. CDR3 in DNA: TGCGCCAGCTGTCTCGGGACAGTCTTTGACCAAGAGACCCAGTACTTC.